This TCR beta chain was sequenced in a study of blood T cells in healthy people across ages. A second roughly 6 to 12 cycle PCR used barcoded and J-beta primers. TCRdb re-called the 5' RACE reads through MiXCR, storing one row per CDR3 protein. This sample has 1.5 million to 1.9 million distinct CDR3 sequences, with approximately 43% found just once. Concerning this clonotype: Its specificity is not known.

The CDR3 runs to 14 residues. CDR1 and CDR2 from the germline V gene are MNHEY and SVGAGI. Trimming shortened V by 5 bases and J by 2 bases, and 13 bases separated the two germline ends. Study conclusions and caveats: More naive CD4+ cells and higher diversity marked long-lived donors relative to aged donors. The recorded TCR beta diversity per million T cells decreased in a roughly linear manner with age.

The sample comprised blood. The clonotype was recovered from a woman aged 18-29 years in good health. This chain uses TRBV6-5 with TRBJ2-7; maybe TRBD1 (5 bases). The CDR3 spells CASSLQEPTYEQYF. Here the CDR3 DNA reads TGTGCCAGCAGTCTACAGGAGCCGACCTACGAGCAGTACTTC.